The 10 T cell receptor beta chains in this list originate from one sample, sequenced in a study of blood T cell repertoires in COVID-19. Only in-frame clones appear in the TCRdb table, and some are missing; sequencing was by immunoSEQ multiplex PCR. The sample carries 200,000 to 250,000 clones, more than 75% recorded once. The source material was PBMCs or T cells enriched from blood (not recorded which). The source is a woman aged 45-60 years who had recovered from COVID-19.

This chain connects TRBV30 to TRBJ2-3, with a weak D call TRBD2 (6 bases). Germline CDR1 reads GTSNPN; CDR2 reads SVGIG (reference sequence). Trimming took off 3 bases at V and 5 bases at J, with 12 bases between the two ends. The length of the CDR3 is 13 residues. CDR3 in amino acids: CAWRIGGIDTQYF. The CDR3 nucleotides read TGTGCCTGGAGGATTGGGGGGATAGATACGCAGTATTTT.

The rearrangement uses TRBV10-3 and TRBJ2-1, with 9 bases that match TRBD2. The V gene's germline CDR1 is ENHRY and CDR2 SYGVKD. The CDR3 has 14 residues. Trimming removed 7 bases from V and 9 bases from J; junction bases left unmatched: 10. The CDR3 is CAINGRGRGGEQFF. The DNA for the CDR3 is TGTGCCATCAATGGGCGCGGGAGGGGAGGTGAGCAGTTCTTC.

This rearrangement joins TRBV25-1 to TRBJ1-2; D is ambiguous. The V gene's germline CDR1 is MGHDK and CDR2 SYGVNS. The CDR3 has 12 residues. Trimming shortened V by 8 bases and J by 4 bases, and 11 bases separated the two germline ends. CDR3 in amino acids: CASEGDFYGYTF. In DNA, the CDR3 is TGTGCCAGCGAGGGAGACTTCTATGGCTACACCTTC.

This chain links TRBV28 with TRBJ2-5, with 7 bases aligning to TRBD1. The CDR3 has 14 residues. The trim removed 2 bases at V and 2 bases at J, leaving 2 bases unmatched. Per the germline V gene, CDR1 is MDHEN and CDR2 is SYDVKM. The CDR3 sequence: CASSLQDRQETQYF. The CDR3 DNA sequence: TGTGCCAGCAGTTTACAGGACAGGCAAGAGACCCAGTACTTC.

The gene calls are TRBV25-1 and TRBJ2-1, with 11 bases aligning to TRBD1. The ends lost 6 bases at V and 8 bases at J; junction bases unmatched: 6. CDR1 and CDR2 (germline): MGHDK, SYGVNS. This CDR3 contains 14 residues. CDR3 region: CASRGTGGNHEQFF. The CDR3 coding sequence is TGTGCCAGCAGAGGGACAGGGGGTAACCATGAGCAGTTCTTC.

The chain carries TRBV19 and TRBJ2-3; 7 nucleotides agree with TRBD1. The length of the CDR3 is 15 residues. J was trimmed by 2 bases and V by 5 bases; bases with no gene match: 7. Germline values: CDR1 LNHDA, CDR2 SQIVND (reference sequence). In nucleotides, the CDR3 is TGTGCCAGTAGTCCGTCACAGGGGTTCACAGATACGCAGTATTTT. Translated: CASSPSQGFTDTQYF.

The table lists this clone with a count of one. This chain links TRBV30 with TRBJ2-5, with D maybe TRBD2 (6 bases). This CDR3 region has 14 residues. Trimming took 3 bases from V and 1 from J, leaving 12 bases between them. Germline V gene data show CDR1 as GTSNPN and CDR2 as SVGIG (reference sequence). The CDR3 loop is CAWRESGPQETQYF. The CDR3 DNA is TGTGCCTGGAGAGAAAGCGGGCCCCAAGAGACCCAGTACTTC.

The chain joins TRBV7-9 to TRBJ1-1; perhaps TRBD1 as D (6 bases). The CDR3 is 16 amino acids. CDR1 is SEHNR, CDR2 FQNEAQ, per germline (reference sequence). V was shortened by 1 base and J by 4 bases, with 16 bases between the two germline ends. The CDR3 here is CASSLDPQARGTEAFF. CDR3 DNA: TGTGCCAGCAGCTTAGATCCCCAGGCCAGGGGCACTGAAGCTTTCTTT.

The chain combines TRBV9 with TRBJ2-1; D unresolved. There are 13 residues in the CDR3. Germline V gives CDR1 SGDLS, CDR2 YYNGEE. The V end lost 4 bases, the J end lost 10 bases, and 15 bases lay between the germline ends. The CDR3 protein is CASSPRWPMEQFF. The CDR3 DNA sequence: TGTGCCAGCAGCCCCCGTTGGCCCATGGAGCAGTTCTTC. Based on the CDR3 plus reference TRBV9 and TRBJ2-1, the full variable domain is DSGVTQTPKHLITATGQRVTLRCSPRSGDLSVYWYQQSLDQGLQFLIQYYNGEERAKGNILERFSAQQFPDLHSELNLSSLELGDSALYFCASSPRWPMEQFFGPGTRLTVL.

The V call is TRBV18, the J call TRBJ2-5, with 9 bases matching TRBD2. Germline lookup yields CDR1 KGHSH and CDR2 LQKENI. The CDR3 length is 13 residues. Trimming at V came to 6 bases and at J to 5 bases, leaving 4 bases not matched to a gene. In DNA form, the CDR3 reads TGTGCCAGCTCTAGCGGGAGCCTGGAGACCCAGTACTTC. This sequence encodes CASSSGSLETQYF. Filled out from reference TRBV18 and TRBJ2-5, the complete variable domain reads NAGVMQNPRHLVRRRGQEARLRCSPMKGHSHVYWYRQLPEEGLKFMVYLQKENIIDESGMPKERFSAEFPKEGPSILRIQQVVRGDSAAYFCASSSGSLETQYFGPGTRLLVL.